The 26 T cell receptor beta chains in this list originate from one sample, sequenced in a study of T cells in Graves' hyperthyroidism and ophthalmopathy. The investigators amplified TCR beta CDR3 regions from RNA transcripts. A first-round RT-PCR of the TCR CDR3 used the HTBI primer set. TCRdb reanalysed the multiplex PCR reads using MiXCR and keeps one entry per CDR3 protein. The sample lists hundreds of thousands of distinct CDR3 sequences, roughly 14% occurring once. Material for sequencing was blood. The receptor set was obtained from a woman aged 45-65 years with Graves' ophthalmopathy.

The chain carries TRBV14 and TRBJ1-1; possibly TRBD1 for D (5 bases). The germline V gene encodes CDR1 SGHDN and CDR2 FVKESK. The CDR3 runs to 13 residues. V was shortened by 2 bases and J by 4 bases, with 8 bases between the two germline ends. The CDR3 coding sequence is TGTGCCAGCAGCCAACCGGGGCCCACTGAAGCTTTCTTT. Amino acid sequence: CASSQPGPTEAFF.

The chain combines TRBV28 with TRBJ2-3; tentative D call: TRBD2 (7 bases). Trimming removed 1 base from V and 0 bases from J, with 20 bases in between. The CDR3 is 19 amino acids. Germline V gene sequence: CDR1 MDHEN, CDR2 SYDVKM. This CDR3 is CASSLLIGTGGPSTDTQYF. Written as DNA, the CDR3 is TGTGCCAGCAGTTTATTAATCGGGACCGGGGGGCCTAGCACAGATACGCAGTATTTT.

Written as DNA, the CDR3 is TGTGCCAGCAGCCCACGCCCGGTTAGCAATCAGCCCCAGCATTTT. This gives the protein CASSPRPVSNQPQHF. J is TRBJ1-5 and V is TRBV6-1; D unresolved. The germline CDR1 and CDR2 sequences are MNHNS and SASEGT. Trimming shortened V by 6 bases and J by 0 bases, and 12 bases separated the two germline ends. The CDR3 is 15 amino acids.

This clonotype came up many times. The chain carries TRBV11-1 and TRBJ2-7; 7 bases align to TRBD1. The V gene's germline CDR1 is SGHAT and CDR2 FQDESV (reference sequence). The CDR3 runs to 14 residues. J lost 2 bases, V lost 2 bases, and 3 bases had no gene match. The CDR3 loop reads CASSLRTGPYEQYF. For the CDR3, the DNA is TGTGCCAGCAGCTTACGGACAGGCCCCTACGAGCAGTACTTC.

This clonotype was picked up a small number of times. The CDR3 reads CASSLEVAYGYTF. The DNA for the CDR3 is TGTGCCAGCAGCTTGGAGGTCGCCTATGGCTACACCTTC. This sequence joins TRBV4-2 and TRBJ1-2; D is uncertain. Germline V gene sequence: CDR1 LGHNA, CDR2 YNFKEQ. The CDR3 is 13 amino acids. V lost 5 bases and J lost 4, with 11 bases in between.

This clonotype was seen repeatedly, ten times or more. This chain joins TRBV20-1 and TRBJ1-1, with unresolved D. This CDR3 spans 8 amino acids. The germline CDR1 and CDR2 sequences are DFQATT and SNEGSKA (reference sequence). Between the trimmed V and J ends, which lost 7 bases and 6 bases, there was a span of 3 bases. Written as DNA, the CDR3 is TGCAGTGTTCCTGAAGCTTTCTTT. It translates to CSVPEAFF.

Many counts were recorded for this clonotype. The V and J genes are TRBV28 and TRBJ2-2; D is perhaps TRBD1 or TRBD2 (5 bases each). Trimming took off 7 bases at V and 11 bases at J, with 23 bases between the two ends. There are 15 residues in the CDR3. Germline CDR1 is MDHEN and CDR2 is SYDVKM. In DNA form, the CDR3 reads TGTGCCAGCACCACCCCATACCGGGACCTCGTCGAGCTGTTTTTT. The encoded protein is CASTTPYRDLVELFF.

This clonotype was counted at least ten times. This chain connects TRBV2 to TRBJ2-2, with no clear D. Trimming removed 6 bases from V and 8 bases from J, with 7 bases in between. Germline V lookup: CDR1 SNHLY, CDR2 FYNNEI. The CDR3 sequence is 11 residues long. Written as DNA, the CDR3 is TGTGCCAGCAGCTCAGTGGGGGAGCTGTTTTTT. Translated, it gives CASSSVGELFF.

The sample holds many counts of this clonotype. The chain links TRBV6-1 to TRBJ2-1; a weak D match, TRBD2 (7 bases). Germline CDR1 and CDR2: MNHNS and SASEGT. V shed 4 bases and J shed 4 bases, with 23 bases lying between them. The CDR3 length is 18 residues. DNA of the CDR3: TGTGCCAGCAGTGGACAAGGGGGGGAAGGTATTCGGTACAATGAGCAGTTCTTC. Its translation: CASSGQGGEGIRYNEQFF.

This clonotype was counted at least ten times. The V gene is TRBV24-1, the J gene TRBJ2-5; D not resolved. Trimming took off 3 bases at V and 4 bases at J, with 14 bases between the two ends. The CDR3 is 15 residues long. Germline V gene lookup returns CDR1 KGHDR and CDR2 SFDVKD. The CDR3 DNA sequence: TGTGCCACCAGTGATCTTTTTGGACGGGTAGAGACCCAGTACTTC. Amino acids: CATSDLFGRVETQYF.

J is TRBJ2-3 and V is TRBV28, with unresolved D. The germline V gene has CDR1 MDHEN and CDR2 SYDVKM. This CDR3 comprises 13 residues. Deletions cut 6 bases from V and 4 bases from J, with 11 bases between. CDR3 DNA sequence: TGTGCCAGCAGACTGACTGATTCAGATACGCAGTATTTT. This sequence encodes CASRLTDSDTQYF.

This clonotype came up many times. The CDR3 protein is CASTIMGTGNTIYF. The CDR3 bases are TGTGCCAGCACCATTATGGGCACCGGAAACACCATATATTTT. The chain carries TRBV12-3 or TRBV12-4 and TRBJ1-3; D is undetermined. The CDR3 spans 14 residues. With 7 bases removed from V and 4 bases from J, the gap between germline ends came to 14 bases.

In its sample, this clonotype was seen many times. The chain links TRBV7-6 to TRBJ1-1; D is uncertain. Germline CDR1 is SGHVS and CDR2 is FNYEAQ. The CDR3 is 17 amino acids. Trimming removed 3 bases from V and 0 bases from J, with 17 bases in between. The CDR3 bases are TGTGCCAGCAGCTTCGCCCCGCGAGCGGAGATGAACACTGAAGCTTTCTTT. It yields the protein CASSFAPRAEMNTEAFF.

The genes are TRBV4-2 and TRBJ1-5; no clear D. V was shortened by 4 bases and J by 5 bases, with 15 bases between the two germline ends. Germline V gives CDR1 LGHNA, CDR2 YNFKEQ. The CDR3 is 15 residues long. CDR3 nucleotide sequence: TGTGCCAGCAGCCCTCGGATTGGGAGCGATCAGCCCCAGCATTTT. Encoded protein: CASSPRIGSDQPQHF.

This clonotype occurred many times. V usage is TRBV12-3 or TRBV12-4 and J usage is TRBJ1-5; perhaps TRBD1 as D (5 bases). V shed 0 bases and J shed 7 bases, with 19 bases lying between them. This CDR3 is 17 amino acids long. CDR3 residues: CASSLASGGGARQPQHF. In DNA, the CDR3 is TGTGCCAGCAGTTTAGCCTCGGGGGGGGGAGCGAGGCAGCCCCAGCATTTT.

Ten or more counts support this clonotype. The chain recombines TRBV27 with TRBJ2-2; D might be TRBD2 (5 bases). CDR3 length: 16 amino acids. CDR1 MNHEY and CDR2 SMNVEV come from the germline V gene (reference sequence). Trimming removed 8 bases at V and 6 bases at J, with 22 bases between. DNA of the CDR3: TGTGCCAGCGCCCTCCTCCGGTCGGGGTTCGCCGGGGAGCTGTTTTTT. Its protein product is CASALLRSGFAGELFF.

J is TRBJ1-3 and V is TRBV20-1, with TRBD1 matching 7 bases. The length of the CDR3 is 14 residues. CDR1 and CDR2 from the germline V gene are DFQATT and SNEGSKA (reference sequence). After removal of 3 bases from V and 2 bases from J, the junction contained 4 bases not matched to a gene. The CDR3 is CSASDRVTGNTIYF. The CDR3 DNA reads as TGCAGTGCTAGCGACAGGGTCACTGGAAACACCATATATTTT.

This clonotype was counted ten times or more. CDR3 amino acids: CASSLPTVYGYTF. CDR3 DNA: TGTGCCAGCAGTTTACCGACAGTCTATGGCTACACCTTC. V and J are TRBV28 and TRBJ1-2, with a tentative D call TRBD1 (5 bases). V was pared by 2 bases and J by 4 bases, with 8 bases between. Germline V gene lookup returns CDR1 MDHEN and CDR2 SYDVKM. The CDR3 totals 13 residues.

This clonotype appeared a few times. The gene calls are TRBV4-3 and TRBJ1-3, with 10 bases matching TRBD1. J lost 2 bases, V lost 1 base, and 5 bases had no gene match. The CDR3 runs to 17 residues. From germline, CDR1 is LGHNA and CDR2 YSLEER. This CDR3 reads CASSQGLGQGAGNTIYF. CDR3 DNA sequence: TGCGCCAGCAGCCAAGGGCTCGGACAGGGGGCTGGAAACACCATATATTTT.

The chain links TRBV4-1 to TRBJ2-7, with a possible D match to TRBD1 (5 bases). This CDR3 comprises 15 residues. V lost 0 bases and J lost 4, with 13 bases in between. Germline lookup yields CDR1 MGHRA and CDR2 YSYEKL. CDR3 nucleotides: TGCGCCAGCAGCCAAGAGGCAGGGATTTTTTACGAGCAGTACTTC. Its translation: CASSQEAGIFYEQYF.

This clonotype was seen at least ten times. CDR3: CASSQDRLVGTEAFF. The CDR3 region has the DNA TGCGCCAGCAGCCAAGATCGTTTGGTGGGGACTGAAGCTTTCTTT. The genes are TRBV4-3 and TRBJ1-1; no definite D call. Germline-derived CDR1 and CDR2 are LGHNA and YSLEER. V lost 0 bases and J 5 bases, leaving 13 bases between the germline ends. The CDR3 length is 15 residues.

This clonotype has ten or more counts. The V gene is TRBV19, the J gene TRBJ2-7; tentative D call: TRBD1 (6 bases). Trimming removed 4 bases from V and 7 bases from J, with 14 bases in between. Looked up from germline, CDR1 is LNHDA and CDR2 is SQIVND (reference sequence). The CDR3 totals 13 residues. The CDR3 DNA reads as TGTGCCAGTAGTACCATGACAGGAGGAGAGCAGTACTTC. Residues: CASSTMTGGEQYF.

The chain employs TRBV20-1 and TRBJ2-1, with 12 positions matching TRBD2. Trimming cost V 6 bases and J 8 bases; bases outside gene matches: 5. CDR1 and CDR2 (germline): DFQATT, SNEGSKA (reference sequence). CDR3 length: 13 amino acids. The DNA of the CDR3 is TGCAGTGCCGGACTAGCGGGAATGCATGAGCAGTTCTTC. As protein: CSAGLAGMHEQFF.

Ten or more counts support this clonotype. The V and J genes are TRBV20-1 and TRBJ1-3; D uncertain. With 6 bases removed from V and 0 bases from J, the gap between germline ends came to 6 bases. This CDR3 comprises 12 residues. Germline V lookup: CDR1 DFQATT, CDR2 SNEGSKA (reference sequence). This CDR3 reads CSARYSGNTIYF. CDR3 DNA sequence: TGCAGTGCGAGGTACTCTGGAAACACCATATATTTT.

This clonotype has only a few counts. This chain connects TRBV19 to TRBJ2-1; 8 nucleotides line up with TRBD2. This CDR3 comprises 15 residues. Germline V gives CDR1 LNHDA, CDR2 SQIVND (reference sequence). V lost 3 bases, J lost 4 bases, and 5 bases stayed unmatched. This chain's CDR3 is CASSMMIAGYNEQFF. The CDR3 DNA sequence: TGTGCCAGTAGTATGATGATAGCGGGATACAATGAGCAGTTCTTC. Full variable domain (rest looked up from reference TRBV19 and TRBJ2-1): DGGITQSPKYLFRKEGQNVTLSCEQNLNHDAMYWYRQDPGQGLRLIYYSQIVNDFQKGDIAEGYSVSREKKESFPLTVTSAQKNPTAFYLCASSMMIAGYNEQFFGPGTRLTVL.

This clonotype was counted many times. The chain joins TRBV15 to TRBJ1-5; 9 bases are a match to TRBD1. The germline CDR1 and CDR2 sequences are LNHNV and YYDKDF (reference sequence). The V and J ends lost 0 bases and 4 bases, in that order; junction bases with no gene match: 1. This CDR3 spans 15 amino acids. CDR3 bases: TGTGCCACCAGCAGAGAAGGGACAGGGAATCAGCCCCAGCATTTT. This translates into CATSREGTGNQPQHF. The full variable domain, completed using reference TRBV15 and TRBJ1-5, is DAMVIQNPRYQVTQFGKPVTLSCSQTLNHNVMYWYQQKSSQAPKLLFHYYDKDFNNEADTPDNFQSRRPNTSFCFLDIRSPGLGDTAMYLCATSREGTGNQPQHFGDGTRLSIL.